This T cell receptor beta chain is drawn from a study of control samples from healthy donors and cancer patients. The germline V gene has CDR1 SQVTM and CDR2 ANQGSEA. The CDR3 spans 18 residues. Trimming took 2 bases from V and 1 from J, leaving 18 bases between them. This table comes from immunoSEQ multiplex PCR, and its TCRdb copy is limited to in-frame clones, with some not included. The data contain around 170,000 clones, nearly 90% of them singletons. What was sequenced was blood. This TCR derives from a woman between 50 and 59 years old in good health. The chain joins TRBV29-1 to TRBJ2-6; TRBD2 is a possible D gene (7 bases). The CDR3, as DNA: TGCAGCGTTGAACGCGGCAGGGGAGGGGAATCTGGGGCCAACGTCCTGACTTTC. This encodes CSVERGRGGESGANVLTF.